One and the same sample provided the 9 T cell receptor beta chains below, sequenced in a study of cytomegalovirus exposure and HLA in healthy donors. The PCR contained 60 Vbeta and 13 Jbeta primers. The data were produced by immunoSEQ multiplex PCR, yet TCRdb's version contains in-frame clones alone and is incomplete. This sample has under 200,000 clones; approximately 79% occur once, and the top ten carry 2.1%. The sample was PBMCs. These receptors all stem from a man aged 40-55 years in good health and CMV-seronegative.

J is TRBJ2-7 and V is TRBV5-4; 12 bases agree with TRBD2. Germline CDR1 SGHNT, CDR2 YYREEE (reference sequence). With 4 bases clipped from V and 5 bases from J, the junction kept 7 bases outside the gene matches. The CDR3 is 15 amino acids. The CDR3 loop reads CASSPGLAGIHEQYF. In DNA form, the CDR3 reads TGTGCCAGCAGCCCCGGACTAGCGGGAATCCACGAGCAGTACTTC.

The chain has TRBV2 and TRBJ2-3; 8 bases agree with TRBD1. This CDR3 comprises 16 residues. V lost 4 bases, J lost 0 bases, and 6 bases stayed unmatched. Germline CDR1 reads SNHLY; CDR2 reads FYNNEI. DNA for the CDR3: TGTGCCAGCAGTGGGGGGACAGGTTTTAGCACAGATACGCAGTATTTT. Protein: CASSGGTGFSTDTQYF. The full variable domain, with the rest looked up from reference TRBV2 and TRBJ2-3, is EPEVTQTPSHQVTQMGQEVILRCVPISNHLYFYWYRQILGQKVEFLVSFYNNEISEKSEIFDDQFSVERPDGSNFTLKIRSTKLEDSAMYFCASSGGTGFSTDTQYFGPGTRLTVL.

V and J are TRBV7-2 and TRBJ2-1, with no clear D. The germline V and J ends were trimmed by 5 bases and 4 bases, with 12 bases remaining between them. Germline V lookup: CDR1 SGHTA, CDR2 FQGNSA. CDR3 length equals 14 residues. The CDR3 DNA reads TGTGCCAGCAGCCCTCTAAGTTCTTACAATGAGCAGTTCTTC. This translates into CASSPLSSYNEQFF.

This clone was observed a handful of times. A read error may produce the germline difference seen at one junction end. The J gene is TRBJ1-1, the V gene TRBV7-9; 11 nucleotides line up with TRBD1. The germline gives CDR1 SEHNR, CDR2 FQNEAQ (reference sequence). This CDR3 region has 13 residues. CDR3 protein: CSSSYGQGAEAFF. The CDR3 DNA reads TGTTCCAGCAGCTATGGACAGGGGGCCGAAGCTTTCTTT. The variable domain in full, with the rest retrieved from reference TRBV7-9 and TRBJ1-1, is DTGVSQNPRHKITKRGQNVTFRCDPISEHNRLYWYRQTLGQGPEFLTYFQNEAQLEKSRLLSDRFSAERPKGSFSTLEIQRTEQGDSAMYLCSSSYGQGAEAFFGQGTRLTVV.

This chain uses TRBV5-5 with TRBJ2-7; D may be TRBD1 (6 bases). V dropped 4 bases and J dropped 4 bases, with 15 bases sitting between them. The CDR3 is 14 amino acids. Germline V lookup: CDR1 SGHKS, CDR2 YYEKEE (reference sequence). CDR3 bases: TGTGCCAGCAGCGCTGGGGGCGGATGGTACGAGCAGTACTTC. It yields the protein CASSAGGGWYEQYF.

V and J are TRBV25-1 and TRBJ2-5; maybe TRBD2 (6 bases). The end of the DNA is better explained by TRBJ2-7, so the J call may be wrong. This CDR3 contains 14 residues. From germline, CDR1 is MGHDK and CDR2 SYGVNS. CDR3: CASSAGVLVDEQYF. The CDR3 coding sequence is TGTGCCAGCAGTGCGGGGGTTCTAGTCGACGAGCAGTACTTC.

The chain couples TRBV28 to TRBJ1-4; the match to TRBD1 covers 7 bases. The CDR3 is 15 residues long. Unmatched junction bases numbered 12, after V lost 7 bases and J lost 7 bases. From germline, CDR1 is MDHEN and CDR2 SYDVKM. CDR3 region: CASNAPTGIGEKLFF. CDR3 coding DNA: TGTGCCAGCAACGCACCGACAGGGATAGGTGAAAAACTGTTTTTT.

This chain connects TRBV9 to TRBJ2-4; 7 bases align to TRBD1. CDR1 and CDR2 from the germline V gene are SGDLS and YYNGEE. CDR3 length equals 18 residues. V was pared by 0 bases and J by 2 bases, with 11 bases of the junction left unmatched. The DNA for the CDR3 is TGTGCCAGCAGCGTAGGTCTCGCCCAGGGGGTAACCAAAAACATTCAGTACTTC. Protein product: CASSVGLAQGVTKNIQYF.

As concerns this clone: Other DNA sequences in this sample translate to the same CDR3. This CDR3 is CASSLVAGDNEQFF. In DNA, the CDR3 is TGTGCCAGCAGCTTAGTTGCGGGAGACAATGAGCAGTTCTTC. The genes are TRBV5-4 and TRBJ2-1; 7 nucleotides agree with TRBD2. This CDR3 comprises 14 residues. Germline assignment: CDR1 SGHNT and CDR2 YYREEE (reference sequence). V shed 2 bases and J 5 bases; nucleotides not matched to a gene: 4.